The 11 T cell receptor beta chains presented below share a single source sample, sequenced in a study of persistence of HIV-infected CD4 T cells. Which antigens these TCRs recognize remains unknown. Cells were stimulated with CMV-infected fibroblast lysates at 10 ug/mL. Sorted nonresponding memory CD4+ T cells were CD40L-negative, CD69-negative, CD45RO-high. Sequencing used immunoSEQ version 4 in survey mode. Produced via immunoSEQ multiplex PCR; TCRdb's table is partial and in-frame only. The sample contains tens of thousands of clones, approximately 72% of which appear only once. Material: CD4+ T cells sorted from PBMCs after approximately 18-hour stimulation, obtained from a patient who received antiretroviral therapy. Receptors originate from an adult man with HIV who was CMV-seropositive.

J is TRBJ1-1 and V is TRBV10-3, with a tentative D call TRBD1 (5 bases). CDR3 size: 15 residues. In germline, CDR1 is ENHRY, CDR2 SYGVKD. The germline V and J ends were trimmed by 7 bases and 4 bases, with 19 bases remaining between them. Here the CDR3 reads CAINSGGKGSTEAFF. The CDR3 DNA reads TGTGCCATCAACTCTGGGGGGAAGGGGAGCACTGAAGCTTTCTTT.

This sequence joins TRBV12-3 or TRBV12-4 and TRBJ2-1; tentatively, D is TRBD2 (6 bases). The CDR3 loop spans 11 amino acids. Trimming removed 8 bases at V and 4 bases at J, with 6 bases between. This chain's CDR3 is CASAGYNEQFF. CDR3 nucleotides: TGTGCCAGCGCGGGGTACAATGAGCAGTTCTTC.

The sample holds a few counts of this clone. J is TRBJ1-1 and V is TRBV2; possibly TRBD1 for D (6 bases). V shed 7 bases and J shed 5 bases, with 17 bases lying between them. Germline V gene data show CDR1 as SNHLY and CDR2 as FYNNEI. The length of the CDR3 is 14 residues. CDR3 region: CASIVRPRGTEAFF. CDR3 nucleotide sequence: TGTGCCAGCATCGTCCGACCCAGGGGTACTGAAGCTTTCTTT.

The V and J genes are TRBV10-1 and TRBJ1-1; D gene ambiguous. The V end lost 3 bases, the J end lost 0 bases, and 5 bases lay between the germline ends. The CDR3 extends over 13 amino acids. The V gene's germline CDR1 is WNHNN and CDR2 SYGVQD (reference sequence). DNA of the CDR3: TGCGCCAGCAGTGAAACGATGAACACTGAAGCTTTCTTT. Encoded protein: CASSETMNTEAFF.

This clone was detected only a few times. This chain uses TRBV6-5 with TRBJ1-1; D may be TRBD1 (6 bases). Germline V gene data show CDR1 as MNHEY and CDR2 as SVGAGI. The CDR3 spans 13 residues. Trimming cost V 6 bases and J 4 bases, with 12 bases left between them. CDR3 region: CASRMRGSTEAFF. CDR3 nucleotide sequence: TGTGCCAGCAGGATGAGGGGGAGCACTGAAGCTTTCTTT.

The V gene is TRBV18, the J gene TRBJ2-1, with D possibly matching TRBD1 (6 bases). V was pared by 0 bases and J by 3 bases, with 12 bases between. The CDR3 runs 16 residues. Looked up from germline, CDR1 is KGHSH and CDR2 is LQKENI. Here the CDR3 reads CASSPPNRVHYNEQFF. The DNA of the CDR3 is TGTGCCAGCTCACCACCTAACAGGGTTCACTACAATGAGCAGTTCTTC.

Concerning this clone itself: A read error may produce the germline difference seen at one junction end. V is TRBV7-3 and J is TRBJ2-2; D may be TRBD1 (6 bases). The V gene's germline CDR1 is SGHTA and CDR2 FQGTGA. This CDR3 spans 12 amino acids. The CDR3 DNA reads TGTGCCAGCACCGAGGGGGACGGGAAGCTGTTTTTT. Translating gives CASTEGDGKLFF.

CDR3 region: CASSFASHSPLHF. In DNA form, the CDR3 reads TGTGCCAGCAGTTTCGCCAGTCATTCACCCCTCCACTTT. The genes are TRBV27 and TRBJ1-6; D gene uncertain. CDR3 size: 13 residues. V shed 3 bases and J shed 8 bases, with 8 bases lying between them. CDR1 is MNHEY, CDR2 SMNVEV, per germline (reference sequence).

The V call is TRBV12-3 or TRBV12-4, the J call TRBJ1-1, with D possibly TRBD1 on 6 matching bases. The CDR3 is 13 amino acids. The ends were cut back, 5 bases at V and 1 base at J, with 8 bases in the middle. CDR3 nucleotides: TGTGCCAGCAGTACGGGACAGAACACTGAAGCTTTCTTT. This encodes CASSTGQNTEAFF.

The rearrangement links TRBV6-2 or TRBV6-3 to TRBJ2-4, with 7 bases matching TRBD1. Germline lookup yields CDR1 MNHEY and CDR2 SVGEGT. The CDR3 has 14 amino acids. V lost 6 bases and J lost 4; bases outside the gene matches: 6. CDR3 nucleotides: TGTGCCAGCAGCTCGGGGACAGTTAAAAACATTCAGTACTTC. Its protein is CASSSGTVKNIQYF.

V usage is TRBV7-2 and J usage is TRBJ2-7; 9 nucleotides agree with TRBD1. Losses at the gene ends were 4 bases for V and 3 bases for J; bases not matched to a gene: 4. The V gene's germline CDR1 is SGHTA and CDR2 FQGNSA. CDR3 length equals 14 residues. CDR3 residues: CASSSGTGNYEQYF. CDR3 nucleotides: TGTGCCAGCAGCTCAGGGACAGGGAACTACGAGCAGTACTTC.